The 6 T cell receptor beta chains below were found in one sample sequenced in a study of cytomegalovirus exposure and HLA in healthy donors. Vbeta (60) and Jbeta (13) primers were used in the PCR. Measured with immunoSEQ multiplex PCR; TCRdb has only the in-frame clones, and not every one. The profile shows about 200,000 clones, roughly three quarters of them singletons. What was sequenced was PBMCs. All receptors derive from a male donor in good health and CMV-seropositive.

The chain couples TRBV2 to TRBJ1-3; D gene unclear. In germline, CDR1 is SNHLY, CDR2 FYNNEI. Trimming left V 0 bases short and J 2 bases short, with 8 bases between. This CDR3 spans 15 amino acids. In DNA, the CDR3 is TGTGCCAGCAGTGAAGCCCTCCAGGCTGGAAACACCATATATTTT. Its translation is CASSEALQAGNTIYF. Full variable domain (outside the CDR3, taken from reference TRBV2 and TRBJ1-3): EPEVTQTPSHQVTQMGQEVILRCVPISNHLYFYWYRQILGQKVEFLVSFYNNEISEKSEIFDDQFSVERPDGSNFTLKIRSTKLEDSAMYFCASSEALQAGNTIYFGEGSWLTVV.

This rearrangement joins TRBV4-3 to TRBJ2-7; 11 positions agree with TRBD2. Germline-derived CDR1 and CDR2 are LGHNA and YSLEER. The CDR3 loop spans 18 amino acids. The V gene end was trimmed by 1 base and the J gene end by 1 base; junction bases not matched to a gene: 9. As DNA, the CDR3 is TGCGCCAGCAGCCAAGCCGGGGGTACTAGCGGGAGATCCTACGAGCAGTACTTC. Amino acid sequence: CASSQAGGTSGRSYEQYF.

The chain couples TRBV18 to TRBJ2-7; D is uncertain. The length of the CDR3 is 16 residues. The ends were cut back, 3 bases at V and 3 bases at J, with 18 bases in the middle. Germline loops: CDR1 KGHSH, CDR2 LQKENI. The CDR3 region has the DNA TGTGCCAGCTCACCCTACTACAACCTCCATTACTACGAGCAGTACTTC. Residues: CASSPYYNLHYYEQYF.

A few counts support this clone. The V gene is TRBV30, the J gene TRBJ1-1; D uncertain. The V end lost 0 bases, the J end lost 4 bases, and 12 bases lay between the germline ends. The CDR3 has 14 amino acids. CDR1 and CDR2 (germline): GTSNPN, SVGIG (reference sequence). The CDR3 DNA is TGTGCCTGGAGTGTCCGGGAACCGTCCACTGAAGCTTTCTTT. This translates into CAWSVREPSTEAFF.

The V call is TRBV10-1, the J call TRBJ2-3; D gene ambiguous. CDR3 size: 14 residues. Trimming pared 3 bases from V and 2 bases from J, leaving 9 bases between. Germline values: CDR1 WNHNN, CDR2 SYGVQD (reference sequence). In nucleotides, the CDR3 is TGCGCCAGCAGTGACCTTCAGGCCACAGATACGCAGTATTTT. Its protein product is CASSDLQATDTQYF.

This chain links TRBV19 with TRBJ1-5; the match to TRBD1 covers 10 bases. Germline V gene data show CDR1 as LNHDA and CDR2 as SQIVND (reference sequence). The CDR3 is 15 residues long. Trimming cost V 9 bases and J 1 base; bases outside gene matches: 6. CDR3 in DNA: TGTGCCAGCACCAGACAGGGGGCGAGCAATCAGCCCCAGCATTTT. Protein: CASTRQGASNQPQHF. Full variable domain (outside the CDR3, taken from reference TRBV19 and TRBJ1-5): DGGITQSPKYLFRKEGQNVTLSCEQNLNHDAMYWYRQDPGQGLRLIYYSQIVNDFQKGDIAEGYSVSREKKESFPLTVTSAQKNPTAFYLCASTRQGASNQPQHFGDGTRLSIL.